What follows is one T cell receptor (beta chain) and its context. Its antigen is undetermined. Unmatched junction bases numbered 21, after V lost 8 bases and J lost 0 bases. Germline V gene lookup returns CDR1 WNHNN and CDR2 SYGVQD (reference sequence). This CDR3 contains 21 residues. In the PCR, 60 Vbeta and 13 Jbeta primers were used. Per the study methods: The authors later counted 75 million to 90 million unique TCR beta chains, about 11 million of them shared. Assay: immunoSEQ multiplex PCR; the TCRdb copy retains only in-frame clones and omits some. V, J and clone size are those of that table, while D and trimming were read from the DNA. The sample comprises approximately 160,000 clones, around four fifths of which are singletons, and 1.4% to 1.5% rests with the top ten. The data derive from a study of cytomegalovirus exposure and HLA in healthy donors. Findings of the study overall: Using a false discovery rate of 0.05, a later analysis showed that 15,000 to 20,000 TCR beta sequences were associated with HLA alleles. Sequencing artifact likely explains a cluster of highly shared sequence variants.

The source of this sequence is a woman younger than 45 in good health and CMV-seropositive. The chain carries TRBV10-1 and TRBJ2-4; 11 nucleotides align to TRBD1. Input material: PBMCs. The CDR3 DNA sequence: TGCGCCAGCTCCAACGGCCGTGGGACAGGGGGTAGTACCGTAGCCAAAAACATTCAGTACTTC. This codes for CASSNGRGTGGSTVAKNIQYF.